The rows below give T cell receptor beta chains drawn from one sample of a study of blood T cell repertoires in COVID-19. The repertoire was sequenced with immunoSEQ multiplex PCR; TCRdb's copy has only in-frame clones and lacks some. The profile covers approximately 90,000 clones, with 89% appearing a single time and roughly 8.7% taken by the ten largest. The sequenced sample was peripheral blood. All receptors come from a man in his fifties or sixties with acute or convalescent COVID-19. CDR3s include the opening cysteine and the closing phenylalanine or tryptophan. A D gene is named only where the DNA matches it firmly. The size of a clone is reported for some rows only, either as once, few or many, or as a class for expanded clones.

j_call | clone_size | v_call | d_call | cdr3_nt | cdr3_aa
TRBJ2-5 | - | TRBV5-1 | - | TGCGCCAGCAGCTTGGCCCCGGGATTGGAGACCCAGTACTTC | CASSLAPGLETQYF
TRBJ2-7 | - | TRBV7-3 | TRBD1 | TGTGCCAGCAGCAAGGGACAGGGGGATCACGAGCAGTACTTC | CASSKGQGDHEQYF
TRBJ1-5 | - | TRBV2 | - | TGTGCCAGCAGTCACACGACAGGCGCTAGCAATCAGCCCCAGCATTTT | CASSHTTGASNQPQHF
TRBJ2-1 | - | TRBV7-2 | - | TGTGCCAGCAGCTTGAACGGACAGATTGAGAGTGAGCAGTTCTTC | CASSLNGQIESEQFF
TRBJ1-1 | once | TRBV5-1 | - | TGCGCCAGCAGCTTTGGGCAGGGGAACACTGAAGCTTTCTTT | CASSFGQGNTEAFF
TRBJ1-2 | - | TRBV6-5 | - | TGTGCCAGCAGTTACACTCCCGGGAAGTATGGCTACACCTTC | CASSYTPGKYGYTF
TRBJ1-1 | - | TRBV7-8 | TRBD1 | TGTGCCAGCAGCTTAAGACAGGGGAGGTCGAACACTGAAGCTTTCTTT | CASSLRQGRSNTEAFF
TRBJ2-2 | - | TRBV19 | - | TGTGCCAGTAACCAGGATTTGACCGGGGAGCTGTTTTTT | CASNQDLTGELFF
TRBJ1-1 | once | TRBV7-2 | TRBD1 | TGTGCCAGCAGCTGGGACAGGGTGAACACTGAAGCTTTCTTT | CASSWDRVNTEAFF
TRBJ1-5 | - | TRBV6-1 | - | TGTGCCAGCAGTGAAGTTCAGGGAGGGAGCAATCAGCCCCAGCATTTT | CASSEVQGGSNQPQHF
TRBJ1-6 | - | TRBV7-8 | - | TGTGCCAGCAGCTTGGACATCCTTTCACCCCTCCACTTT | CASSLDILSPLHF
TRBJ1-5 | few | TRBV30 | - | TGTGCCTGGAGTGTCAAACAGGGCGGTCAGCCCCAGCATTTT | CAWSVKQGGQPQHF
TRBJ1-1 | - | TRBV12-3/TRBV12-4 | - | TGTGCCAGCAGACTTCAAAACACTGAAGCTTTCTTT | CASRLQNTEAFF
TRBJ1-6 | - | TRBV27 | TRBD1 | TGTGCCAGCAGTTCCCGGGACAGGCGTGGGGCCCTCCACTTT | CASSSRDRRGALHF
TRBJ1-2 | - | TRBV28 | TRBD1 | TGTGCCAGCAGTTTCACAGGGGGGAGGTATGGCTACACCTTC | CASSFTGGRYGYTF
TRBJ1-1 | - | TRBV5-1 | TRBD1 | TGCGCCAGCAGCTTCCCTCCGGGACAGGGTCCGGCTGAAGCTTTCTTT | CASSFPPGQGPAEAFF
TRBJ1-2 | - | TRBV7-3 | - | TGTGCCAGCAGCCCTACAGGGAACTATGGCTACACCTTC | CASSPTGNYGYTF
TRBJ1-2 | - | TRBV29-1 | TRBD1 | TGCAGCGCGGTGACAGGGATCGATGGCTACACCTTC | CSAVTGIDGYTF
TRBJ1-2 | - | TRBV5-1 | TRBD1 | TGCGCCAGCAGAAGGGACAGGGACAATGGCTACACCTTC | CASRRDRDNGYTF